The 31 T cell receptor beta chains presented below share a single source sample, sequenced in a study of T cells expressing NK-cell markers. Reprocessing the 5' RACE reads, TCRdb reports a single entry for every CDR3 protein and omits DNA. Here the sample table reports under 600,000 distinct CDR3 sequences. The source material was blood T cells: a sorted CD56 or NKG2C T cell subset, CD4+ or CD8+ T cells, or bulk PBMC T cells (not recorded which). The receptors were gathered from a woman in her forties or fifties in good health.

V usage is TRBV7-8 and J usage is TRBJ2-2; TCRdb returns TRBD1, unconfirmable since there is no DNA. From germline, CDR1 is SGHVS and CDR2 FQNEAQ. This CDR3 has 17 residues. CDR3 residues: CASSLYGSGARTGELFF.

The chain joins TRBV5-1 to TRBJ2-1; TCRdb designates TRBD2, a call that cannot be tested without DNA. CDR3 length: 14 amino acids. Germline CDR1 SGHRS, CDR2 YFSETQ. CDR3: CATRSPSGGNEQFF.

The CDR3 sequence is CSGLTHSPETQYF. This sequence joins TRBV20-1 and TRBJ2-5; without DNA, the TCRdb call of TRBD2 cannot be checked. The CDR3 is made up of 13 amino acids. Germline CDR1 reads DFQATT; CDR2 reads SNEGSKA (reference sequence).

The chain recombines TRBV20-1 with TRBJ1-4. Germline V gene sequence: CDR1 DFQATT, CDR2 SNEGSKA (reference sequence). The CDR3 contains 15 residues. The CDR3 spells CSARGLAGIDEKLFF.

The chain couples TRBV6-5 to TRBJ2-7; TCRdb's D gene call, TRBD2, goes unchecked for lack of DNA. This CDR3 has 14 amino acids. From germline, CDR1 is MNHEY and CDR2 SVGAGI. The CDR3 spells CATRDGLAIREQYF.

This rearrangement joins TRBV12-3 or TRBV12-4 to TRBJ1-3. The CDR3 sequence is 15 residues long. The CDR3 reads CASSLGQKSGNTIYF.

The chain recombines TRBV5-1 with TRBJ2-1; TCRdb names TRBD1, which stays unverified in the absence of DNA. This CDR3 has 12 amino acids. The germline gives CDR1 SGHRS, CDR2 YFSETQ. The CDR3 sequence is CASSWSPGEQFF.

The chain couples TRBV20-1 to TRBJ2-3; without DNA, the TCRdb call of TRBD1 cannot be checked. Germline V lookup: CDR1 DFQATT, CDR2 SNEGSKA (reference sequence). The CDR3 consists of 18 residues. The CDR3 is CSARAGLRDPHLALTQYF.

This chain joins TRBV12-3 or TRBV12-4 and TRBJ2-3. The CDR3 extends over 16 amino acids. CDR3 residues: CASSLRGSTTRDTQYF.

The chain couples TRBV2 to TRBJ2-2; the TCRdb call, TRBD2, lacks DNA for checking. CDR3 length: 15 residues. CDR1 and CDR2 (germline): SNHLY, FYNNEI. The CDR3 loop reads CASTLASAGTGELFF. The full variable domain, completed using reference TRBV2 and TRBJ2-2, is EPEVTQTPSHQVTQMGQEVILRCVPISNHLYFYWYRQILGQKVEFLVSFYNNEISEKSEIFDDQFSVERPDGSNFTLKIRSTKLEDSAMYFCASTLASAGTGELFFGEGSRLTVL.

The chain employs TRBV12-3 or TRBV12-4 and TRBJ2-6; TCRdb's D call, TRBD1, is unchecked because there is no DNA. CDR3 length: 16 residues. CDR3 protein: CASRLTGVGGANVLTF.

The chain uses TRBV7-8 and TRBJ2-1. This CDR3 region has 16 residues. CDR1 and CDR2 from the germline V gene are SGHVS and FQNEAQ. The chain's CDR3 is CASSWIGRGTYNEQFF.

This chain joins TRBV7-2 and TRBJ2-3; TCRdb designates TRBD2, a call that cannot be tested without DNA. The CDR3 spans 15 residues. The germline CDR1 and CDR2 sequences are SGHTA and FQGNSA. The CDR3 spells CASSFASGRADTQYF.

The chain couples TRBV5-1 to TRBJ2-3; lacking DNA, the TRBD2 call made by TCRdb goes unchecked. Germline V gene sequence: CDR1 SGHRS, CDR2 YFSETQ. The CDR3 totals 16 residues. CDR3 sequence reads: CASSLLSGRGTDTQYF.

The rearrangement links TRBV7-9 to TRBJ2-2; the D call from TCRdb, TRBD1, cannot be confirmed without DNA. The CDR3 runs 15 residues. The germline gives CDR1 SEHNR, CDR2 FQNEAQ (reference sequence). CDR3 region: CASSENRAFSGELFF.

This chain connects TRBV28 to TRBJ2-1. Germline CDR1 reads MDHEN; CDR2 reads SYDVKM. The CDR3 sequence is 16 residues long. The CDR3 loop is CASSLPDRGSYNEQFF.

The CDR3 loop is CATSDVGQGAGNEQFF. The J gene is TRBJ2-1, the V gene TRBV24-1; TCRdb names TRBD1, which stays unverified in the absence of DNA. CDR3 length: 16 residues. Germline-derived CDR1 and CDR2 are KGHDR and SFDVKD.

The CDR3 here is CSAVHRGQAFF. This chain connects TRBV20-1 to TRBJ1-1. Germline CDR1 DFQATT, CDR2 SNEGSKA (reference sequence). The CDR3 sequence is 11 residues long.

The chain links TRBV14 to TRBJ2-2; the D gene TCRdb calls, TRBD1, cannot be checked with no DNA. Germline V gene sequence: CDR1 SGHDN, CDR2 FVKESK. The CDR3 length is 15 residues. The CDR3 protein is CASSQDAGLTGELFF.

The chain joins TRBV5-1 to TRBJ1-3. Germline assignment: CDR1 SGHRS and CDR2 YFSETQ. The CDR3 extends over 13 amino acids. CDR3 amino acids: CASSLGVGNTIYF.

This chain joins TRBV5-1 and TRBJ2-7; TCRdb's D gene call, TRBD1, goes unchecked for lack of DNA. There are 16 residues in the CDR3. Germline CDR1 reads SGHRS; CDR2 reads YFSETQ. The CDR3: CASSLILRQGVYEQYF.

CDR3 region: CSIPGNSGANVLTF. The J gene is TRBJ2-6, the V gene TRBV29-1. In germline, CDR1 is SQVTM, CDR2 ANQGSEA. The CDR3 runs to 14 residues.

The chain joins TRBV5-1 to TRBJ2-5; the D call from TCRdb, TRBD1, cannot be confirmed without DNA. The CDR3 has 15 amino acids. Germline CDR1 SGHRS, CDR2 YFSETQ. CDR3 sequence: CASSSGDSYQETQYF.

This chain joins TRBV5-6 and TRBJ2-6. Germline CDR1 and CDR2: SGHDT and YYEEEE. This CDR3 region has 13 residues. CDR3 region: CATTRSGANVLTF.

The chain recombines TRBV2 with TRBJ2-5; TCRdb gives TRBD2 as the D gene, but with no DNA this cannot be confirmed. Looked up from germline, CDR1 is SNHLY and CDR2 is FYNNEI. The CDR3 length is 15 residues. CDR3 amino acids: CASSEGGTSGETQYF.

V gene TRBV5-6 combines with J gene TRBJ2-7. This CDR3 region has 13 residues. The V gene's germline CDR1 is SGHDT and CDR2 YYEEEE. This CDR3 reads CASAVRPTYEQYF.

The gene calls are TRBV5-6 and TRBJ2-2. Germline CDR1 and CDR2: SGHDT and YYEEEE. CDR3 length: 15 amino acids. CDR3 protein: CASSLTDRITGELFF.

The gene calls are TRBV7-9 and TRBJ2-3; TCRdb proposes TRBD1, but this gene call is untestable without DNA. This CDR3 region has 16 residues. Germline CDR1 and CDR2: SEHNR and FQNEAQ (reference sequence). CDR3 in amino acids: CASSSIGAGPADTQYF.

The J gene is TRBJ2-3, the V gene TRBV5-6; the D call of TRBD1 rests on TCRdb alone, since no DNA is present to check it. Germline CDR1 reads SGHDT; CDR2 reads YYEEEE. The CDR3 totals 12 residues. CDR3 residues: CASSPGTATQYF. Full variable domain (outside the CDR3, taken from reference TRBV5-6 and TRBJ2-3): DAGVTQSPTHLIKTRGQQVTLRCSPKSGHDTVSWYQQALGQGPQFIFQYYEEEERQRGNFPDRFSGHQFPNYSSELNVNALLLGDSALYLCASSPGTATQYFGPGTRLTVL.

This chain links TRBV5-1 with TRBJ2-7. The CDR3 totals 12 residues. From germline, CDR1 is SGHRS and CDR2 YFSETQ. The chain's CDR3 is CASSSYNYEQYF.

This sequence joins TRBV7-9 and TRBJ2-5. Looked up from germline, CDR1 is SEHNR and CDR2 is FQNEAQ (reference sequence). This CDR3 spans 15 amino acids. Here the CDR3 reads CASSLIPRSQETQYF.